This TCR beta chain was recovered during a study of OX40 agonist ivuxolimab in advanced cancers. Some clones are missing from TCRdb's copy, which holds only in-frame ones; the method was immunoSEQ multiplex PCR. The sample consists of about 33,000 clones, around nine tenths of them appearing once. The specimen was CD4+ or CD8+ T cells sorted from blood, collected in a trial of the OX40 agonist ivuxolimab. The TCR comes from an adult with an advanced solid tumor such as melanoma, head and neck, liver or kidney cancer.

The CDR3 here is CASSQDRAPKRVGELFF. The CDR3 region has the DNA TGCGCCAGCAGCCAAGATCGGGCGCCAAAGCGGGTCGGGGAGCTGTTTTTT. V gene TRBV4-3 combines with J gene TRBJ2-2; TRBD2 is a possible D gene (6 bases). The germline V gene has CDR1 LGHNA and CDR2 YSLEER. The germline V and J ends were trimmed by 0 bases and 7 bases, with 18 bases remaining between them. CDR3 length: 17 amino acids.